These 2 T cell receptor beta chains originate from one sample sequenced in a study of blood T cell repertoires in COVID-19. Profiled with immunoSEQ multiplex PCR; TCRdb holds only in-frame clones, not every one. The profile shows 330,000 or so clones, about 91% of them singletons. The sequencing input was peripheral blood. Every receptor here comes from a man in his thirties or forties with COVID-19, enrolled during active disease.

V gene TRBV5-4 combines with J gene TRBJ2-3; 10 nucleotides agree with TRBD2. CDR3 length equals 15 residues. Germline V gene sequence: CDR1 SGHNT, CDR2 YYREEE (reference sequence). V lost 0 bases, J lost 5 bases, and 3 bases stayed unmatched. CDR3 nucleotide sequence: TGTGCCAGCAGCTTGGAGGGACTAGCGCAAGATACGCAGTATTTT. This gives the protein CASSLEGLAQDTQYF.

The rearrangement uses TRBV29-1 and TRBJ2-7, with 9 bases identical to TRBD1. After removal of 4 bases from V and 7 bases from J, the junction contained 17 bases not matched to a gene. The CDR3 runs 16 residues. Germline V gives CDR1 SQVTM, CDR2 ANQGSEA. This CDR3 reads CSVGGGAGTGIWEQYF. The CDR3 nucleotides read TGCAGCGTTGGTGGGGGAGCCGGGACAGGGATCTGGGAGCAGTACTTC.